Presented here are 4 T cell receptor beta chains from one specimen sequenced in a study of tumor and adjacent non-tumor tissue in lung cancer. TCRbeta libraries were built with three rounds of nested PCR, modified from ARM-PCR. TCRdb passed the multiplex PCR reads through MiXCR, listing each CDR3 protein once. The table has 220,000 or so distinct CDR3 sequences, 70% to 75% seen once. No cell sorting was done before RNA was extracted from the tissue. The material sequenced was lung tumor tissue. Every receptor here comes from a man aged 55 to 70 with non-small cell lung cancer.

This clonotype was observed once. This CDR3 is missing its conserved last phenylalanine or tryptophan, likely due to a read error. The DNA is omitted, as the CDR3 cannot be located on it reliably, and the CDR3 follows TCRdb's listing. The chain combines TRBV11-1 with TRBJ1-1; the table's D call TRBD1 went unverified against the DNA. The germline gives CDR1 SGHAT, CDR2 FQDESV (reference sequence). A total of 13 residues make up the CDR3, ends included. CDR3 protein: CASTRGRQTEVFL.

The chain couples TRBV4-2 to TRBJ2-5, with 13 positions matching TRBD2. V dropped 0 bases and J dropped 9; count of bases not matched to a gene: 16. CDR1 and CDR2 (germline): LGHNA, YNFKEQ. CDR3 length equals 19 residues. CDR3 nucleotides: TGTGCCAGCAGCCAAGATCTTTCTCGGGGACTAGCGGGATTTGAGTCCCAGTACTTC. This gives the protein CASSQDLSRGLAGFESQYF.

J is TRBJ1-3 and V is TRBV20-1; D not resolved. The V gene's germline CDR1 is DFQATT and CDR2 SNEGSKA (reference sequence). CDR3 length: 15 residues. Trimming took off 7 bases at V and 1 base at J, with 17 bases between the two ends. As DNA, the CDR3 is TGCAGTGGTCATTCGGACCGAGCTTCTGGAAACACCATATATTTT. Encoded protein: CSGHSDRASGNTIYF.

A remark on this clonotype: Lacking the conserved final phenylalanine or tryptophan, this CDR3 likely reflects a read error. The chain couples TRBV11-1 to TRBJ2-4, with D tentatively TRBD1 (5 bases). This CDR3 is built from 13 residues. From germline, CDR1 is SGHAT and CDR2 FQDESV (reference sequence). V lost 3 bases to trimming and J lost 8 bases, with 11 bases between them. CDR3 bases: TGTGCCAGCAGCTTGGGGCAGGGTGACATTCAGTACTTA. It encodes CASSLGQGDIQYL.